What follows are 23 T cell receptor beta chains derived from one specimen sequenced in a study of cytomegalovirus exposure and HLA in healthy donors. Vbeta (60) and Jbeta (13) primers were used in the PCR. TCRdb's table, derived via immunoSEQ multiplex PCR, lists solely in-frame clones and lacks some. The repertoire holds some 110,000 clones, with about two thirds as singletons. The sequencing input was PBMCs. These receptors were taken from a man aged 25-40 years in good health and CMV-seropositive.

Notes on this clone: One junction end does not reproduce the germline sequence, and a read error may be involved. DNA for the CDR3: TGTGCCAGCAGCTTATTCTCCGACAATGAGCAGTTCTTC. Its translation is CASSLFSDNEQFF. The chain uses TRBV7-3 and TRBJ2-1; D is unresolved. Germline V CDR1 and CDR2: SGHTA, FQGTGA. CDR3 size: 13 residues.

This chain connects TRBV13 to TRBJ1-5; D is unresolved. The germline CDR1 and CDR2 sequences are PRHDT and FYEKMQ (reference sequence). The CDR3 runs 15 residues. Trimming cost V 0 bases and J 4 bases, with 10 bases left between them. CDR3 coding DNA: TGTGCCAGCAGCTTAGGGACGGCCGGGAATCAGCCCCAGCATTTT. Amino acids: CASSLGTAGNQPQHF.

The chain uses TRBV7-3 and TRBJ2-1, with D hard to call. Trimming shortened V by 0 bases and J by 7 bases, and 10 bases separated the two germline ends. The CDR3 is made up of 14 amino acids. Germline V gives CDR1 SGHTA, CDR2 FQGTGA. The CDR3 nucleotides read TGTGCCAGCAGCTTAACTAGTGTCCGGAATGAGCAGTTCTTC. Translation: CASSLTSVRNEQFF.

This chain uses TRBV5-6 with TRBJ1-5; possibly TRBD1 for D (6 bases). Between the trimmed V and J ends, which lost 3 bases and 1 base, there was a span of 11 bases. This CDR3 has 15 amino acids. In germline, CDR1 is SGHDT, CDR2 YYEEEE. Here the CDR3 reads CASSWPGTSNQPQHF. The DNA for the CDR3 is TGTGCCAGCAGCTGGCCCGGGACAAGCAATCAGCCCCAGCATTTT.

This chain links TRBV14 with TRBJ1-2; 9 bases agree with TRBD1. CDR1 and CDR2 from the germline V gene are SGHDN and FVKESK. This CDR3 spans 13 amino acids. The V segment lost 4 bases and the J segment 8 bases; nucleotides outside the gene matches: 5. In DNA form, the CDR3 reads TGTGCCAGCAGCCCCGGGACAGGGAGGGGCTACACCTTC. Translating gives CASSPGTGRGYTF.

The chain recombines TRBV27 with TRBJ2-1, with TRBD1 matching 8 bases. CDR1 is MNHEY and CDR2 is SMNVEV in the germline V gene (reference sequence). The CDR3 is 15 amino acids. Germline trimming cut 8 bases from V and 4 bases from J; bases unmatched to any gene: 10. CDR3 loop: CASGTGPKPYNEQFF. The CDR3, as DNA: TGTGCCAGCGGGACAGGTCCGAAGCCTTACAATGAGCAGTTCTTC.

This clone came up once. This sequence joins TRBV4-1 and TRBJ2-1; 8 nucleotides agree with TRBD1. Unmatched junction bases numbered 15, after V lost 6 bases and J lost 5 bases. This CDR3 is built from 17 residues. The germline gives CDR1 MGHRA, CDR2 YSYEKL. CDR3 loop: CASRHARDRYRNNEQFF. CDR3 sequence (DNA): TGCGCCAGCAGGCACGCCAGGGACAGGTATAGGAACAATGAGCAGTTCTTC.

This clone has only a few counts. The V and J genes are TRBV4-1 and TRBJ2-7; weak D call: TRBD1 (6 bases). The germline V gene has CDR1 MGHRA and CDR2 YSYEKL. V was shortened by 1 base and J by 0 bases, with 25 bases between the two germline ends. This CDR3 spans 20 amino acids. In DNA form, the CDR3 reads TGCGCCAGCAGCCAAGCGGGGCGGCCATGGGGGCGTTTAAACTCCTACGAGCAGTACTTC. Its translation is CASSQAGRPWGRLNSYEQYF.

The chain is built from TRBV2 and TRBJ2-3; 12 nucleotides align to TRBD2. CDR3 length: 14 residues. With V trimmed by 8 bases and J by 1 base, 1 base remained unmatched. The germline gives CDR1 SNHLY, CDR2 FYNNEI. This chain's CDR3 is CASLAGGRTDTQYF. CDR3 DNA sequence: TGTGCCAGCCTAGCGGGAGGGCGCACAGATACGCAGTATTTT. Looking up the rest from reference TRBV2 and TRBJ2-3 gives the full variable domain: EPEVTQTPSHQVTQMGQEVILRCVPISNHLYFYWYRQILGQKVEFLVSFYNNEISEKSEIFDDQFSVERPDGSNFTLKIRSTKLEDSAMYFCASLAGGRTDTQYFGPGTRLTVL.

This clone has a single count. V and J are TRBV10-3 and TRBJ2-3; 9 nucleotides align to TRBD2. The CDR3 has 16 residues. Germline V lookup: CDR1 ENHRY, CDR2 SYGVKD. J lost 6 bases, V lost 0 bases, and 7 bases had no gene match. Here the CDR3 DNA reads TGTGCCATCAGTGAGTCGGCGGGGGGGGGTGTGGATACGCAGTATTTT. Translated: CAISESAGGGVDTQYF.

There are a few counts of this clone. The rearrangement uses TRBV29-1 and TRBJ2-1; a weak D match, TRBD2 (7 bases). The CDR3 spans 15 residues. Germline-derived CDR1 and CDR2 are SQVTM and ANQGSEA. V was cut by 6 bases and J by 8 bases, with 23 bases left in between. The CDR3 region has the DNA TGCAGCGTCACCTCCGGGGCGGGGGCATATGATGAGCAGTTCTTC. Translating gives CSVTSGAGAYDEQFF.

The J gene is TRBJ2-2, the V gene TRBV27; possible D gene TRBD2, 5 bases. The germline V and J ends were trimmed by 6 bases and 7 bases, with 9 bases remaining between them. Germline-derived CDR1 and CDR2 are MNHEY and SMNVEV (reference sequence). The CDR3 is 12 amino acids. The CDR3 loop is CASRPRGGELFF. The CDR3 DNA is TGTGCCAGCAGACCTCGGGGCGGGGAGCTGTTTTTT.

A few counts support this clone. CDR3 coding DNA: TGTGCCAGCAGTTCCCTAGAGGGCACTGAAGCTTTCTTT. This gives the protein CASSSLEGTEAFF. The V and J genes are TRBV27 and TRBJ1-1; D ambiguous. The CDR3 is made up of 13 amino acids. Germline V CDR1 and CDR2: MNHEY, SMNVEV (reference sequence). V dropped 4 bases and J dropped 4 bases, with 10 bases sitting between them.

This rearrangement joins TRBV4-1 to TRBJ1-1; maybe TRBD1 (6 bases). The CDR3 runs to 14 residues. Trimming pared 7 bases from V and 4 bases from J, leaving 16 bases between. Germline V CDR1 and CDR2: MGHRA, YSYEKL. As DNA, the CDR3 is TGCGCCAGCATCGCAGGGGTTACAGCCACTGAAGCTTTCTTT. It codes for CASIAGVTATEAFF.

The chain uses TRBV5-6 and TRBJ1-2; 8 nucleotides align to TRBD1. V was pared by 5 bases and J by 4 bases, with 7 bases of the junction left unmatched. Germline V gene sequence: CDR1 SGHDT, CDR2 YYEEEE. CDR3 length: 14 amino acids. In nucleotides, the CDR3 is TGTGCCAGCAGTCCTAAGACAGGGGCCTATGGCTACACCTTC. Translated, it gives CASSPKTGAYGYTF.

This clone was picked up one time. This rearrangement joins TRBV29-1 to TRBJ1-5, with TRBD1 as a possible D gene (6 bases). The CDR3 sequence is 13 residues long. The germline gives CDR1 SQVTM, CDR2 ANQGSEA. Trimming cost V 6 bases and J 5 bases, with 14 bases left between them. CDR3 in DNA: TGCAGCGTGGGCGGGGGGGCTGATCAGCCCCAGCATTTT. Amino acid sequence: CSVGGGADQPQHF.

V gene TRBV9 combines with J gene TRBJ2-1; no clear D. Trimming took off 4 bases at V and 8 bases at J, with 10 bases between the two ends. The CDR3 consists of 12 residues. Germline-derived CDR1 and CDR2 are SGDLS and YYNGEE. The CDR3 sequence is CASSRQVDEQFF. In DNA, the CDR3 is TGTGCCAGCAGCCGGCAGGTTGATGAGCAGTTCTTC.

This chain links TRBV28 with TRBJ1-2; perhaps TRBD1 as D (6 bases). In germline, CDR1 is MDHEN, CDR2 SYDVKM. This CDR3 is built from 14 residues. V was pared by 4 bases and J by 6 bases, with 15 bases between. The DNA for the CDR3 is TGTGCCAGCAGTTATGGGGGCGAGGTAAATGGCTACACCTTC. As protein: CASSYGGEVNGYTF.

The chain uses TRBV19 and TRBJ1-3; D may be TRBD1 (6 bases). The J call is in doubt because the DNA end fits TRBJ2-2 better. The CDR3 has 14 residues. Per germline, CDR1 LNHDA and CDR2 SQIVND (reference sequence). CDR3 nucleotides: TGTGCCAGTAGTGCAGGACAGTTCACCGGGGAGCTGTTTTTT. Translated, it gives CASSAGQFTGELFF.

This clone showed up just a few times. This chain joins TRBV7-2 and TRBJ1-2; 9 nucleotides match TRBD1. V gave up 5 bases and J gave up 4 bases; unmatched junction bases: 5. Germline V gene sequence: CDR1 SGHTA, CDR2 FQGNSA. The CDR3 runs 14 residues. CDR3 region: CASSLGTGPYGYTF. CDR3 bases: TGTGCCAGCAGCCTCGGGACAGGGCCCTATGGCTACACCTTC.

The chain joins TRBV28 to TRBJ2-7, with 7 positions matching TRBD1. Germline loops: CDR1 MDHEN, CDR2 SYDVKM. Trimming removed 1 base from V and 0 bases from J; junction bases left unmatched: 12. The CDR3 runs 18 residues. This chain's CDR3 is CASSLSLIRGISSYEQYV. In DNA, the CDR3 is TGTGCCAGCAGTTTATCCCTCATCAGGGGGATAAGCTCCTACGAGCAGTACGTC.

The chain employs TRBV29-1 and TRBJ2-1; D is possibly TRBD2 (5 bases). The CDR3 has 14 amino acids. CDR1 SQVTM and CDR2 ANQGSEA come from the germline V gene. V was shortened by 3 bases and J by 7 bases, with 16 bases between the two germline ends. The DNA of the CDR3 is TGCAGCGTTGAGTTAAGGTTTACGGGGAATGAGCAGTTCTTC. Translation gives CSVELRFTGNEQFF.

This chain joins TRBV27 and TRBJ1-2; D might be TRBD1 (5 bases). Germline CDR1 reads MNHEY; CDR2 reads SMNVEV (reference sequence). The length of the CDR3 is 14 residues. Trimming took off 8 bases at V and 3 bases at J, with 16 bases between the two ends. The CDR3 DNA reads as TGTGCCAGCCGGCCAAATTGGGGCCACTATGGCTACACCTTC. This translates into CASRPNWGHYGYTF.